The clone carrying this T cell receptor beta chain was recorded a few times. The CDR3 loop spans 18 amino acids. Germline V gene lookup returns CDR1 SGHTS and CDR2 YDEGEE. V lost 3 bases and J lost 0; bases outside the gene matches: 11. This sample was included in a study of cytomegalovirus exposure and HLA in healthy donors. Study at large: Unique TCRs numbering about 85 million, obtained from HLA-typed donors, made up an early data release.

The PCR contained 60 Vbeta and 13 Jbeta primers. The repertoire was sequenced with immunoSEQ multiplex PCR; TCRdb's copy has only in-frame clones and lacks some. The top ten clones hold 3% to 4.5% of a sample with roughly 180,000 clones, 77% of them seen once. The clonotype comes from a woman aged 60-75 years in good health and CMV-seropositive. V gene TRBV5-8 combines with J gene TRBJ2-1, with 8 positions matching TRBD2. Sequencing was carried out using PBMCs. CDR3 region: CASSWLLAGLSSYNEQFF. The CDR3 bases are TGTGCCAGCAGCTGGCTCCTAGCGGGCCTGAGCTCCTACAATGAGCAGTTCTTC.